This TCR beta chain was profiled in a study of beta chain features in type 1 diabetes. Germline values: CDR1 SGHDT, CDR2 YYEEEE. V was cut by 3 bases and J by 1 base, with 7 bases left in between. The CDR3 is 13 amino acids. Isolated RNA was reverse transcribed in full, so expressed TCRB transcripts were sequenced. Data came from immunoSEQ multiplex PCR; TCRdb stores just in-frame clones and leaves some out. The profile shows roughly 610,000 clones, roughly 15% of them singletons. Study-wide findings and caveats: The naive, central memory and Treg TCRB repertoires of patients appeared to be more similar to one another than those of healthy donors.

As concerns this clone: Its matching antigen is unknown.

The chain has TRBV5-6 and TRBJ1-1, with a weak D call TRBD1 (5 bases). The TCR was taken from a young man in good health. Specimen: naive CD4+ T cells from blood. The CDR3: CASSSGPNTEAFF. The CDR3 bases are TGTGCCAGCAGCTCGGGGCCGAACACTGAAGCTTTCTTT. Based on the CDR3 plus reference TRBV5-6 and TRBJ1-1, the full variable domain is DAGVTQSPTHLIKTRGQQVTLRCSPKSGHDTVSWYQQALGQGPQFIFQYYEEEERQRGNFPDRFSGHQFPNYSSELNVNALLLGDSALYLCASSSGPNTEAFFGQGTRLTVV.